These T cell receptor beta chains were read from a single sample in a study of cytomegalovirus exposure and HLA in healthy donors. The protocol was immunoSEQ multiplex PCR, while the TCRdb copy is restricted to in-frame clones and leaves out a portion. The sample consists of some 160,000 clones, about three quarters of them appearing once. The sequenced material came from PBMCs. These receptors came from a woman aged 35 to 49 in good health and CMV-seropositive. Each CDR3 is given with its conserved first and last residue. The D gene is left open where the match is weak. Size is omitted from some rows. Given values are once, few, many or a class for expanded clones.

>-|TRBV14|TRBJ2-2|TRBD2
TGTGCCAGCAGCCAAGAAGATTGGGGACTAGAGATGAATCGTCCCGGGGAGCTGTTTTTT
CASSQEDWGLEMNRPGELFF
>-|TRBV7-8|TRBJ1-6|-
TGTGCCAGCAGCTCCGCGGGGGGGACTCAGGGTTCACCCCTCCACTTT
CASSSAGGTQGSPLHF
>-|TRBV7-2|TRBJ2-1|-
TGTGCCAGCCAAGCAGACCTAAGCGCCTACAATGAGCAGTTCTTC
CASQADLSAYNEQFF
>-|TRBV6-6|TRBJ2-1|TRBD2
TGTGCCAGCAGTTACCTGGCGGGGGCCTACAATGAGCAGTTCTTC
CASSYLAGAYNEQFF
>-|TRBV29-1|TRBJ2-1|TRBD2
TGCAGCGTTGAGCAACTAGCGGGGGGCAACAATGAGCAGTTCTTC
CSVEQLAGGNNEQFF
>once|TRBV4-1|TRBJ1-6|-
TGCGCCAGCAGCCAGAGCAGGGATTCACCCCTCCACTTT
CASSQSRDSPLHF
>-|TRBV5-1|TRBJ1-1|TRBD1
TGCGCCAGCAGCTTGGAAGTGGGGACAGGGCAGTTGGAGACTGAAGCTTTCTTT
CASSLEVGTGQLETEAFF
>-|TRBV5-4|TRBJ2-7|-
TGTGCCAGCAGCGTTACCATTGCACAAAGGAGCTCCTACGAGCAGTACTTC
CASSVTIAQRSSYEQYF
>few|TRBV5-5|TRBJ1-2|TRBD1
TGTGCCAGCAGCTTGGGAGACAGGGTTGTAAACTATGGCTACACCTTC
CASSLGDRVVNYGYTF
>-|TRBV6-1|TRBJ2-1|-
TGTGCCAGCAGTGAACTAACGACACTTGAGCAGTTCTTC
CASSELTTLEQFF
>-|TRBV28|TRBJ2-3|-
TGTGCCAGCACGAAGGGGCCAGATACGCAGTATTTT
CASTKGPDTQYF
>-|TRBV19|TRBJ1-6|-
TGTGCCAGTAGGGAGAACCATAGCTCCTATAATTCACCCCTCCACTTT
CASRENHSSYNSPLHF
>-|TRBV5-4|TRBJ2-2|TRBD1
TGTGCCAGCAGCTTCGGGACAGGGGGCACCGGGGAGCTGTTTTTT
CASSFGTGGTGELFF
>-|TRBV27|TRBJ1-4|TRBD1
TGTGCCAGCAGCCCCGGTCGGGGACAGATAAATGAAAAACTGTTTTTT
CASSPGRGQINEKLFF
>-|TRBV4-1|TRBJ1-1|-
TGCGCCAGCAGCCAAGTCGAATCCGATTGGGGGGGGGCTTTCTTT
CASSQVESDWGGAFF
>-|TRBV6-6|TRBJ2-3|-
TGTGCCAGCACGGCGGGGAAAGATACGCAGTATTTT
CASTAGKDTQYF
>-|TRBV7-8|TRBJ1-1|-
TGTGCCAGCAGCTTAGTAGGGCGGGACACTGAAGCTTTCTTT
CASSLVGRDTEAFF